This T cell receptor (beta chain) was identified during a study of T-cell reconstitution after alpha-beta-depleted transplantation in children. The CDR3 runs 14 residues. Germline lookup yields CDR1 DFQATT and CDR2 SNEGSKA (reference sequence). Unmatched junction bases numbered 1, after V lost 4 bases and J lost 3 bases. Unique molecular identifiers were used to barcode this TCRbeta library. TCRdb reanalysed the PCR reads using MiXCR and keeps one entry per CDR3 protein. The sample holds 600,000 to 700,000 distinct CDR3 sequences, about an eighth seen once. This clonotype was counted a few times. The source was PBMCs, collected before TCRalphabeta/CD19-depleted stem cell transplant. This clonotype originated in a girl aged 2-10 years with congenital amegakaryocytic thrombocytopenia, due to receive a stem cell transplant. The J gene is TRBJ2-3, the V gene TRBV20-1; the match to TRBD2 covers 13 bases. The CDR3 spells CSAMTSGRTDTQYF. Written as DNA, the CDR3 is TGCAGTGCTATGACTAGCGGGAGGACAGATACGCAGTATTTT.